These 28 T cell receptor beta chains were all obtained from the same sample, sequenced in a study of patients and donors after allogeneic stem cell transplantation. MiXCR was run by TCRdb on the RT-PCR reads, yielding one entry per CDR3 protein. Of about 840 distinct CDR3 sequences detected, 40% appear once; the ten largest clones hold around a third. The sequenced sample consisted of blood, either unsorted or a sorted T cell fraction (not recorded which). Receptors originate from a human donor who was either an allogeneic HSCT recipient or a stem cell or donor lymphocyte infusion donor (not recorded which). It is not recorded whose cells these are; they may come from a transplant donor.

This clonotype was observed a few times. The rearrangement joins TRBV7-9 to TRBJ2-1; 10 nucleotides match TRBD2. This CDR3 has 15 amino acids. Trimming took 5 bases from V and 5 from J; bases not matched to a gene: 6. Germline-derived CDR1 and CDR2 are SEHNR and FQNEAQ (reference sequence). The CDR3: CASSDRLAGHNEQFF. The CDR3, as DNA: TGTGCCAGCAGCGATCGACTAGCGGGTCACAATGAGCAGTTCTTC.

This clonotype has more than one count but fewer than ten. The chain employs TRBV11-2 and TRBJ2-1; TRBD2 aligns across 7 bases. Per the germline V gene, CDR1 is SGHAT and CDR2 is FQNNGV. The V and J ends lost 5 bases and 7 bases, in that order; junction bases with no gene match: 11. The length of the CDR3 is 15 residues. CDR3 bases: TGTGCCAGCAGCCCAACAGCGGGGACCGCAAATGAGCAGTTCTTC. It is translated as CASSPTAGTANEQFF.

The rearrangement uses TRBV11-2 and TRBJ2-1; D is uncertain. Germline V CDR1 and CDR2: SGHAT, FQNNGV. The ends were cut back, 3 bases at V and 10 bases at J, with 13 bases in the middle. This CDR3 is built from 13 residues. CDR3 in DNA: TGTGCCAGCAGCTTGGAGATTATTTCGGAGCAGTTCTTC. It encodes CASSLEIISEQFF.

This sequence joins TRBV7-2 and TRBJ1-1; unclear D gene. Trimming pared 3 bases from V and 1 base from J, leaving 6 bases between. Germline V gene lookup returns CDR1 SGHTA and CDR2 FQGNSA. This CDR3 comprises 13 residues. Written as DNA, the CDR3 is TGTGCCAGCAGCTTTGGCGAGAACACTGAAGCTTTCTTT. Its translation: CASSFGENTEAFF.

A single count supports this clonotype. Sequence at one end of the junction differs from germline and may be a read error. The V call is TRBV7-7, the J call TRBJ2-7; possibly TRBD1 for D (5 bases). The CDR3 has 13 amino acids. Germline CDR1 and CDR2: SSHAT and FNYEAQ (reference sequence). The CDR3 region has the DNA TGTGCTAGCAGCTTACAGGCCATGGGCGAGCAGTACTTC. Amino acid sequence: CASSLQAMGEQYF.

The V and J genes are TRBV5-1 and TRBJ2-3, with D hard to call. The CDR3 has 14 residues. Germline assignment: CDR1 SGHRS and CDR2 YFSETQ. V was trimmed by 0 bases and J by 2 bases, leaving 7 bases between them. This CDR3 reads CASSLDSDTDTQYF. As DNA, the CDR3 is TGCGCCAGCAGCTTGGACAGTGACACAGATACGCAGTATTTT. Drawing the rest from reference TRBV5-1 and TRBJ2-3, the complete variable domain is KAGVTQTPRYLIKTRGQQVTLSCSPISGHRSVSWYQQTPGQGLQFLFEYFSETQRNKGNFPGRFSGRQFSNSRSEMNVSTLELGDSALYLCASSLDSDTDTQYFGPGTRLTVL.

This clonotype qualifies as large. At one end, the junction sequence differs from germline, possibly due to a read error. The V gene is TRBV4-1, the J gene TRBJ2-2, with D hard to call. This CDR3 has 17 amino acids. Germline V gene lookup returns CDR1 MGHRA and CDR2 YSYEKL. The CDR3 bases are TGCGCCAGCAGCCAAGATACATCCGGTGCGAACGCCGGGGAGCTGTTTTTT. Its protein is CASSQDTSGANAGELFF.

This chain uses TRBV28 with TRBJ2-3; 8 nucleotides agree with TRBD2. CDR3 length equals 14 residues. Per germline, CDR1 MDHEN and CDR2 SYDVKM. V dropped 6 bases and J dropped 4; count of bases not matched to a gene: 6. The CDR3 loop is CASRESGSADTQYF. The CDR3 DNA sequence: TGTGCCAGCAGAGAAAGCGGGAGCGCAGATACGCAGTATTTT.

The chain employs TRBV6-5 and TRBJ1-2; the D is unclear. V gave up 0 bases and J gave up 6 bases, with 8 bases separating them. The germline gives CDR1 MNHEY, CDR2 SVGAGI. This CDR3 spans 13 amino acids. CDR3 coding DNA: TGTGCCAGCAGTTACTCCCCTCGAAATGGCTACACCTTC. The encoded protein is CASSYSPRNGYTF.

By its share, this clonotype is large. The chain links TRBV11-2 to TRBJ2-1, with D perhaps matching TRBD1 (5 bases). The germline gives CDR1 SGHAT, CDR2 FQNNGV. This CDR3 spans 13 amino acids. V was clipped by 5 bases and J by 7 bases, with 12 bases between them. The CDR3 sequence is CASSPIGANEQFF. The CDR3 DNA reads as TGTGCCAGCAGCCCCATAGGGGCAAATGAGCAGTTCTTC.

This clonotype was counted only a few times. This rearrangement joins TRBV2 to TRBJ1-1, with a tentative D call TRBD1 (5 bases). Trimming left V 8 bases short and J 1 base short, with 14 bases between. CDR3 length: 14 amino acids. CDR1 is SNHLY and CDR2 is FYNNEI in the germline V gene. The CDR3 reads CASGRDGPNTEAFF. DNA for the CDR3: TGTGCCAGCGGCCGGGACGGCCCGAACACTGAAGCTTTCTTT. Variable domain in full (rest from reference TRBV2 and TRBJ1-1): EPEVTQTPSHQVTQMGQEVILRCVPISNHLYFYWYRQILGQKVEFLVSFYNNEISEKSEIFDDQFSVERPDGSNFTLKIRSTKLEDSAMYFCASGRDGPNTEAFFGQGTRLTVV.

V is TRBV7-8 and J is TRBJ2-2; D call uncertain. The CDR3 is made up of 12 amino acids. The germline CDR1 and CDR2 sequences are SGHVS and FQNEAQ. Deletions cut 3 bases from V and 6 bases from J, with 5 bases between. CDR3 sequence: CASSFVPGELFF. In nucleotides, the CDR3 is TGTGCCAGCAGCTTCGTTCCCGGGGAGCTGTTTTTT.

V gene TRBV20-1 combines with J gene TRBJ2-1, with TRBD1 identical over 7 bases. Trimming cost V 4 bases and J 0 bases; bases outside gene matches: 3. The CDR3 runs to 14 residues. The germline CDR1 and CDR2 sequences are DFQATT and SNEGSKA (reference sequence). The CDR3 DNA follows: TGCAGTGCTACACAGGGGTTCTCCTACAATGAGCAGTTCTTC. Its protein is CSATQGFSYNEQFF.

By proportion, this clonotype is large. This sequence joins TRBV6-2 or TRBV6-3 and TRBJ1-2; 7 positions agree with TRBD1. The CDR3 runs to 14 residues. Germline CDR1 and CDR2: MNHEY and SVGEGT. The V segment lost 5 bases and the J segment 8 bases; nucleotides outside the gene matches: 11. CDR3 loop: CASSPPGQRSGYTF. The CDR3 bases are TGTGCCAGCAGTCCTCCGGGACAGAGATCCGGCTACACCTTC.

The genes are TRBV6-6 and TRBJ2-1; 7 nucleotides align to TRBD1. This CDR3 comprises 12 residues. The germline V gene has CDR1 MNHNY and CDR2 SVGAGI (reference sequence). The V segment lost 4 bases and the J segment 7 bases; nucleotides outside the gene matches: 1. Here the CDR3 reads CASSWGQNEQFF. For the CDR3, the DNA is TGTGCCAGCAGTTGGGGACAGAATGAGCAGTTCTTC.

The gene calls are TRBV5-1 and TRBJ1-2, with D perhaps TRBD1 (5 bases). Germline V CDR1 and CDR2: SGHRS, YFSETQ. The V end was cut by 3 bases, the J end by 3 bases, with 12 bases between. CDR3 length: 14 residues. The CDR3 region is CASSSTGDYYGYTF. As DNA, the CDR3 is TGCGCCAGCAGCTCCACAGGAGATTACTATGGCTACACCTTC.

In its sample, this clonotype ranks as large. The chain couples TRBV11-1 to TRBJ2-1; either TRBD1 or TRBD2 may fit D (6 bases each). V dropped 6 bases and J dropped 12 bases, with 12 bases sitting between them. CDR3 length: 11 residues. Germline loops: CDR1 SGHAT, CDR2 FQDESV (reference sequence). Here the CDR3 reads CASRTGARQFF. CDR3 nucleotides: TGTGCCAGCAGGACGGGGGCGAGGCAGTTCTTC.

This sequence joins TRBV7-9 and TRBJ2-7; 10 bases are shared with TRBD2. This CDR3 region has 15 residues. Germline loops: CDR1 SEHNR, CDR2 FQNEAQ (reference sequence). After removal of 5 bases from V and 2 bases from J, the junction contained 6 bases not matched to a gene. This CDR3 reads CASSPGLAEPYEQYF. CDR3 nucleotides: TGTGCCAGCAGCCCCGGACTAGCGGAGCCCTACGAGCAGTACTTC. Filled out from reference TRBV7-9 and TRBJ2-7, the complete variable domain reads DTGVSQNPRHKITKRGQNVTFRCDPISEHNRLYWYRQTLGQGPEFLTYFQNEAQLEKSRLLSDRFSAERPKGSFSTLEIQRTEQGDSAMYLCASSPGLAEPYEQYFGPGTRLTVT.

This clonotype rates as large. The gene calls are TRBV18 and TRBJ2-7, with D unclear. V lost 5 bases and J lost 3, with 14 bases in between. CDR1 is KGHSH and CDR2 is LQKENI in the germline V gene. The CDR3 has 14 amino acids. The CDR3 region is CASSRSRTSYEQYF. The CDR3 coding sequence is TGTGCCAGCTCAAGGTCCCGGACCAGCTACGAGCAGTACTTC.

V is TRBV11-2 and J is TRBJ2-2, with D maybe TRBD2 (6 bases). The CDR3 totals 15 residues. Trimming left V 7 bases short and J 6 bases short, with 18 bases between. Germline CDR1 reads SGHAT; CDR2 reads FQNNGV. The CDR3, as DNA: TGTGCCAGCAATCATGGCGGGGAGTTGGCCGGGGAGCTGTTTTTT. Its protein is CASNHGGELAGELFF.

The rearrangement uses TRBV7-6 and TRBJ2-5, with 12 bases aligning to TRBD2. This CDR3 comprises 14 residues. Trimming at V came to 7 bases and at J to 4 bases, leaving 4 bases not matched to a gene. In germline, CDR1 is SGHVS, CDR2 FNYEAQ. The CDR3: CASTPGLAGETQYF. The CDR3, as DNA: TGTGCCAGCACACCGGGACTAGCGGGAGAGACCCAGTACTTC.

The rearrangement links TRBV5-1 to TRBJ2-3; no reliable D call. V lost 3 bases and J 5 bases, leaving 4 bases between the germline ends. Germline CDR1 and CDR2: SGHRS and YFSETQ. The CDR3 sequence is 11 residues long. The CDR3 sequence is CASSYLDTQYF. The CDR3 DNA reads as TGCGCCAGCAGCTATCTAGATACGCAGTATTTT.

J is TRBJ2-3 and V is TRBV7-2; possible D gene TRBD2, 5 bases. CDR1 is SGHTA and CDR2 is FQGNSA in the germline V gene. V lost 0 bases and J 2 bases, leaving 9 bases between the germline ends. This CDR3 has 15 residues. As DNA, the CDR3 is TGTGCCAGCAGCTTAGCGGGAGCCTTCACAGATACGCAGTATTTT. It encodes CASSLAGAFTDTQYF.

This clonotype was recorded a few times. DNA of the CDR3: TGTGCCAGCAGCTCGTACCGACAGGGCGCCTATGGCTACACCTTC. This encodes CASSSYRQGAYGYTF. This sequence joins TRBV7-2 and TRBJ1-2, with 7 nucleotides matching TRBD1. V shed 4 bases, J shed 4 bases, and the junction held 9 bases outside the gene matches. The germline gives CDR1 SGHTA, CDR2 FQGNSA. This CDR3 region has 15 residues. Looking up the rest from reference TRBV7-2 and TRBJ1-2 gives the full variable domain: GAGVSQSPSNKVTEKGKDVELRCDPISGHTALYWYRQSLGQGLEFLIYFQGNSAPDKSGLPSDRFSAERTGGSVSTLTIQRTQQEDSAVYLCASSSYRQGAYGYTFGSGTRLTVV.

Judged by abundance, this clonotype is large (0.1 to 1%). This sequence joins TRBV12-3 or TRBV12-4 and TRBJ2-7; weak D call: TRBD1 (5 bases). Deletions cut 6 bases from V and 3 bases from J, with 6 bases between. The CDR3 is 11 amino acids. This CDR3 is CASRTGYEQYF. DNA of the CDR3: TGTGCCAGCAGAACAGGCTACGAGCAGTACTTC.

This sequence joins TRBV27 and TRBJ2-7; 9 nucleotides agree with TRBD1. V was pared by 5 bases and J by 3 bases, with 8 bases of the junction left unmatched. The CDR3 is 15 residues long. Germline-derived CDR1 and CDR2 are MNHEY and SMNVEV (reference sequence). The DNA for the CDR3 is TGTGCCAGCAGTATAACGGGACAGGGTAACTACGAGCAGTACTTC. Translated, it gives CASSITGQGNYEQYF.

This chain joins TRBV12-3 or TRBV12-4 and TRBJ2-3; D is uncertain. This CDR3 comprises 12 residues. V was shortened by 2 bases and J by 2 bases, with 2 bases between the two germline ends. The CDR3 loop reads CASSLITDTQYF. In nucleotides, the CDR3 is TGTGCCAGCAGTTTAATCACAGATACGCAGTATTTT.

The V call is TRBV2, the J call TRBJ2-7; D remains ambiguous. The ends were cut back, 6 bases at V and 2 bases at J, with 2 bases in the middle. The CDR3 loop spans 10 amino acids. The V gene's germline CDR1 is SNHLY and CDR2 FYNNEI. In DNA, the CDR3 is TGTGCCAGCAGCCCCTACGAGCAGTACTTC. This sequence encodes CASSPYEQYF.